The clone carrying this T cell receptor (beta chain) occurred a few times. The data stem from a study of T cells of healthy individuals. TCRdb reprocessed the 5' RACE reads via MiXCR and lists one record per CDR3 protein. The table includes 35,000 to 45,000 distinct CDR3 sequences, 4.5% detected once. This CDR3 region has 15 residues. Between the trimmed V and J ends, which lost 2 bases and 4 bases, there was a span of 14 bases. Looked up from germline, CDR1 is SGHNT and CDR2 is YENEEA. The chain is built from TRBV11-3 and TRBJ1-1, with D perhaps TRBD1 (5 bases). This clonotype was sampled from a human donor in good health. CDR3 sequence reads: CASSLLVQGGTEAFF. CDR3 in DNA: TGTGCCAGCAGCTTACTTGTTCAGGGAGGCACTGAAGCTTTCTTT.